The 20 T cell receptor beta chains below come from one sample, sequenced in a study of blood T cells in healthy people across ages. Then a second PCR, running about 7 to 11 cycles, was carried out with a sample-barcoded 5' primer and a J-beta primer mix. TCRdb itself ran the 5' RACE reads through MiXCR, one entry per CDR3 protein. The table shows about 1.8 million distinct CDR3 sequences, with less than 50% occurring only once. Sample: blood. These receptors came from a woman aged 40 to 50 in good health.

The gene calls are TRBV20-1 and TRBJ2-7; 7 nucleotides match TRBD1. J was trimmed by 2 bases and V by 6 bases; bases with no gene match: 10. The CDR3 is 14 amino acids. Germline V lookup: CDR1 DFQATT, CDR2 SNEGSKA (reference sequence). The CDR3 region has the DNA TGCAGTGCCACGCCCGGGACAGAGGCCTACGAGCAGTACTTC. Amino acids: CSATPGTEAYEQYF.

The chain joins TRBV7-8 to TRBJ2-1; TRBD2 matches at 11 bases. CDR3 length equals 18 residues. J lost 2 bases, V lost 2 bases, and 8 bases had no gene match. CDR1 is SGHVS and CDR2 is FQNEAQ in the germline V gene. The CDR3 sequence is CASSLLAGGPRTYNEQFF. CDR3 nucleotides: TGTGCCAGCAGCTTATTAGCGGGGGGGCCTAGAACCTACAATGAGCAGTTCTTC.

In this sample, this clonotype turned up once. V is TRBV6-5 and J is TRBJ1-1, with a possible D match to TRBD1 (6 bases). This CDR3 spans 15 amino acids. Germline V CDR1 and CDR2: MNHEY, SVGAGI. The V gene lost 2 bases and the J gene lost 4 bases, with 14 bases spanning the gap. CDR3 amino acids: CASSYIGTGSTEAFF. Here the CDR3 DNA reads TGTGCCAGCAGTTACATAGGAACAGGGAGCACTGAAGCTTTCTTT.

This clonotype has more than one count but fewer than ten. The chain joins TRBV7-2 to TRBJ1-2; D is uncertain. Germline CDR1 SGHTA, CDR2 FQGNSA. The CDR3 loop spans 16 amino acids. V lost 2 bases to trimming and J lost 1 base, with 14 bases between them. CDR3 sequence reads: CASSLRVGYNNYGYTF. The CDR3 DNA reads as TGTGCCAGCAGCTTACGGGTGGGATACAATAACTATGGCTACACCTTC. The variable domain in full, completed from reference TRBV7-2 and TRBJ1-2, reads GAGVSQSPSNKVTEKGKDVELRCDPISGHTALYWYRQSLGQGLEFLIYFQGNSAPDKSGLPSDRFSAERTGGSVSTLTIQRTQQEDSAVYLCASSLRVGYNNYGYTFGSGTRLTVV.

The chain has TRBV20-1 and TRBJ2-1; 11 bases agree with TRBD1. CDR1 and CDR2 from the germline V gene are DFQATT and SNEGSKA (reference sequence). This CDR3 is built from 14 residues. CDR3 amino acids: CSARDRGTYNEQFF. The CDR3 DNA reads TGCAGCGCGCGGGACAGGGGGACATACAATGAGCAGTTCTTC.

This clonotype occurred a few times. CDR3 in amino acids: CASSQDRGARTVDTQYF. The CDR3 DNA sequence: TGCGCCAGCAGCCAAGATCGGGGCGCCCGGACAGTGGATACGCAGTATTTT. The rearrangement links TRBV4-1 to TRBJ2-3, with D possibly being TRBD1 (6 bases). Germline loops: CDR1 MGHRA, CDR2 YSYEKL. This CDR3 region has 17 residues. Trimming took off 0 bases at V and 6 bases at J, with 19 bases between the two ends.

The rearrangement links TRBV14 to TRBJ1-6; D might be TRBD1 (6 bases). Germline loops: CDR1 SGHDN, CDR2 FVKESK. V shed 3 bases and J shed 10 bases, with 16 bases lying between them. The CDR3 runs to 15 residues. The CDR3 reads CASSHGTLGGSPLHF. CDR3 nucleotide sequence: TGTGCCAGCAGCCATGGGACACTAGGTGGATCACCCCTCCACTTT.

This clonotype was detected only a few times. The chain carries TRBV6-5 and TRBJ2-4; D is ambiguous. TRBJ2-5 matches the DNA end more closely, so the J call is doubtful. Germline CDR1 MNHEY, CDR2 SVGAGI. This CDR3 region has 13 residues. The CDR3 loop is CASRTLLGETQYF. CDR3 nucleotides: TGTGCCAGCAGGACCTTGTTGGGAGAGACCCAGTACTTC.

The chain employs TRBV20-1 and TRBJ2-7, with D possibly being TRBD1 (7 bases). Looked up from germline, CDR1 is DFQATT and CDR2 is SNEGSKA (reference sequence). The CDR3 sequence is 20 residues long. V shed 1 base and J shed 1 base, with 29 bases lying between them. As DNA, the CDR3 is TGCAGTGCTAGAGTAGTGGTGGGCGTTGGGGCGGGGACAGCTTCCTACGAGCAGTACTTC. It codes for CSARVVVGVGAGTASYEQYF.

The chain's CDR3 is CASSDGPDYEQYF. The DNA of the CDR3 is TGTGCCAGCAGTGACGGGCCCGACTACGAGCAGTACTTC. The J gene is TRBJ2-7, the V gene TRBV27; D is ambiguous. V lost 5 bases, J lost 3 bases, and 11 bases lay in between. CDR3 length equals 13 residues. Germline V gene lookup returns CDR1 MNHEY and CDR2 SMNVEV (reference sequence).

This clonotype has just a few counts. The chain is built from TRBV7-2 and TRBJ2-7; 7 nucleotides agree with TRBD1. Gene TRBJ2-5 matches the end of the DNA better, so the J call may be wrong. CDR1 SGHTA and CDR2 FQGNSA come from the germline V gene. This CDR3 is built from 14 residues. CDR3 loop: CASRENRGWETQYF. For the CDR3, the DNA is TGTGCCAGCAGAGAAAACAGGGGTTGGGAGACCCAGTACTTC.

The genes are TRBV20-1 and TRBJ2-1, with 12 bases lining up with TRBD2. After removal of 0 bases from V and 9 bases from J, the junction contained 12 bases not matched to a gene. From germline, CDR1 is DFQATT and CDR2 SNEGSKA (reference sequence). The CDR3 consists of 17 residues. Written as DNA, the CDR3 is TGCAGTGCTAGAGATCGACTAGCGGGGGACCGTCGGAGTGAGCAGTTCTTC. It yields the protein CSARDRLAGDRRSEQFF.

V and J are TRBV10-1 and TRBJ1-1; 7 nucleotides agree with TRBD1. V lost 3 bases to trimming and J lost 1 base; unmatched junction nucleotides: 2. Germline CDR1 reads WNHNN; CDR2 reads SYGVQD (reference sequence). This CDR3 comprises 14 residues. Here the CDR3 DNA reads TGCGCCAGCAGTGAACACAGGGGGAACACTGAAGCTTTCTTT. Amino acids: CASSEHRGNTEAFF.

About this clonotype: One end of the junction does not line up with germline, which may come from a read error. The chain couples TRBV6-5 to TRBJ1-5; TRBD1 might be the D (5 bases). The CDR3 is 18 amino acids. Germline V CDR1 and CDR2: MNHEY, SVGAGI. CDR3 coding DNA: TGTACCAGCAGTTACAAGTCGGGGGTCCCCGGTAGCAATCAGCCCCAGCATTTT. Encoded protein: CTSSYKSGVPGSNQPQHF.

The V call is TRBV6-5, the J call TRBJ2-1; 12 bases map to TRBD2. The germline V gene has CDR1 MNHEY and CDR2 SVGAGI. The CDR3 length is 15 residues. With V trimmed by 6 bases and J by 10 bases, 10 bases remained unmatched. The CDR3: CASRSLAGGDYEQFF. As DNA, the CDR3 is TGTGCCAGCAGGTCCCTAGCGGGGGGGGACTACGAGCAGTTCTTC.

This chain links TRBV14 with TRBJ2-3; 7 bases are shared with TRBD2. The junction had 10 bases not matched to a gene; V was cut back by 1 base and J by 6 bases. Looked up from germline, CDR1 is SGHDN and CDR2 is FVKESK. CDR3 size: 16 residues. Here the CDR3 reads CASSQGTRSIRDTQYF. The DNA for the CDR3 is TGTGCCAGCAGCCAAGGGACTAGAAGTATCAGGGATACGCAGTATTTT.

The chain is built from TRBV20-1 and TRBJ2-7; D is unclear. V was cut by 6 bases and J by 0 bases, with 18 bases left in between. Germline lookup yields CDR1 DFQATT and CDR2 SNEGSKA (reference sequence). The CDR3 has 15 residues. CDR3 residues: CSAQLPGPSSYEQYF. The DNA for the CDR3 is TGCAGTGCCCAACTCCCCGGGCCGAGCTCCTACGAGCAGTACTTC.

V usage is TRBV5-1 and J usage is TRBJ2-5, with no clear D. Germline CDR1 and CDR2: SGHRS and YFSETQ. The CDR3 contains 13 residues. Trimming removed 2 bases at V and 11 bases at J, with 16 bases between. The CDR3 spells CASSFETAQEQYF. The CDR3 DNA reads as TGCGCCAGCAGCTTTGAAACAGCCCAGGAGCAGTACTTC.

This clonotype was seen ten or more times. The chain is built from TRBV27 and TRBJ2-7, with 9 bases matching TRBD1. Per the germline V gene, CDR1 is MNHEY and CDR2 is SMNVEV (reference sequence). V shed 7 bases, J shed 2 bases, and the junction held 3 bases outside the gene matches. The CDR3 consists of 13 residues. CDR3 in amino acids: CASTRQGAYEQYF. Written as DNA, the CDR3 is TGTGCCAGCACTCGACAGGGGGCCTACGAGCAGTACTTC.

The chain is built from TRBV28 and TRBJ2-7; D might be TRBD1 (5 bases). The closer fit of TRBJ2-4 to the DNA end suggests the J call may be wrong. The CDR3 length is 16 residues. CDR1 MDHEN and CDR2 SYDVKM come from the germline V gene. The CDR3 DNA reads TGTGCCAGCAGTTTAGGGGCGCCACGAAACAAAAACATTCAGTACTTC. This encodes CASSLGAPRNKNIQYF.